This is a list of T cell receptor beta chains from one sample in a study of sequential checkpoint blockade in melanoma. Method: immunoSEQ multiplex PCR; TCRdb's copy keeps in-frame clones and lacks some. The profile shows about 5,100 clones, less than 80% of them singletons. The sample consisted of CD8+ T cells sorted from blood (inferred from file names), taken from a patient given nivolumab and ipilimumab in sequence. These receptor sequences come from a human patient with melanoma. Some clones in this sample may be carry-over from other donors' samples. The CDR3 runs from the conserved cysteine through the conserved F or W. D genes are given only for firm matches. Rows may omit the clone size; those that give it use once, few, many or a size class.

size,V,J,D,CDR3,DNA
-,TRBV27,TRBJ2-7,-,CASSLISGSHEQYF,TGTGCCAGCAGTTTAATTTCGGGGTCCCACGAGCAGTACTTC
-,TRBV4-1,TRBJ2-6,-,CASSQDMAGVLCGANVLTF,TGCGCCAGCAGCCAAGATATGGCAGGGGTACTCTGTGGGGCCAACGTCCTGACTTTC
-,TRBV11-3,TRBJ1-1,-,CASSLPVRSEAFF,TGTGCCAGCAGCCTCCCGGTGAGGAGTGAAGCTTTCTTT
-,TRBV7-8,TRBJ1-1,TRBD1,CASSWRTGKKAEAFF,TGTGCCAGCAGCTGGCGGACAGGGAAGAAGGCTGAAGCTTTCTTT
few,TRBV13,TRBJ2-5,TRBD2,CASSQRTSGGQETQYF,TGTGCCAGCAGCCAGAGGACTAGCGGGGGGCAAGAGACCCAGTACTTC
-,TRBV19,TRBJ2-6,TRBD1,CASPTQQGASSGANVLTF,TGTGCCAGTCCTACTCAACAGGGGGCTAGCTCTGGGGCCAACGTCCTGACTTTC
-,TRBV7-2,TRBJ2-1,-,CASSLGTPGPFF,TGTGCCAGCAGCCTCGGGACTCCCGGGCCGTTCTTC
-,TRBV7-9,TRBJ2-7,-,CASSRGQNYEQYF,TGTGCCAGCAGCAGGGGACAAAACTACGAGCAGTACTTC
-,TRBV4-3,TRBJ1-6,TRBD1,CASSQAYRGNSPLHF,TGCGCCAGCAGCCAAGCGTACAGGGGTAATTCACCCCTCCACTTT
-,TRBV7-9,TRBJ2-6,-,CASSPAGANALTF,TGTGCCAGCAGCCCGGCAGGGGCCAACGCCCTGACTTTC
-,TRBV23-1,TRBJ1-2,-,CASSQKRRRKSRRPYGYTF,TGCGCCAGCAGTCAAAAGCGACGGAGAAAAAGTCGGAGGCCATATGGCTACACCTTC
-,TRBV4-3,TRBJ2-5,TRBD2,CASSQEGGETQYF,TGCGCCAGCAGCCAAGAGGGGGGGGAGACCCAGTACTTC
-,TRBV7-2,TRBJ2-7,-,CASSFSQGGEQYF,TGTGCCAGCAGCTTTTCACAGGGTGGTGAGCAGTACTTC
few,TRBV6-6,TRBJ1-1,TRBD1,CASSYLGQGGTEAFF,TGTGCCAGCAGTTATTTGGGACAGGGCGGCACTGAAGCTTTCTTT
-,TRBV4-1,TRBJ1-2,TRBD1,CASSRVGQIYGYTF,TGCGCCAGCAGCCGAGTGGGACAGATCTATGGCTACACCTTC
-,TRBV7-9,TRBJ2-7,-,CASSQGSWEQYF,TGTGCCAGCTCCCAGGGGTCCTGGGAGCAGTACTTC
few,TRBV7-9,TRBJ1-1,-,CASSPDKLRAFF,TGTGCCAGCAGCCCGGACAAGCTCAGAGCTTTCTTT
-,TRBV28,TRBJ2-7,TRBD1,CASKTGESYEQYF,TGTGCCAGCAAAACAGGGGAATCCTACGAGCAGTACTTC
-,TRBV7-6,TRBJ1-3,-,CASSLRTGFGGNTIYF,TGTGCCAGCAGCCTCAGAACAGGGTTCGGAGGAAACACCATATATTTT
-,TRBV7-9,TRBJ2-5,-,CASSLTGREETQYF,TGTGCCAGCAGCTTAACAGGGCGAGAAGAGACCCAGTACTTC
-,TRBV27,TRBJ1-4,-,CASSLSRATNEKLFF,TGTGCCAGCAGTTTGTCTAGAGCAACTAATGAAAAACTGTTTTTT
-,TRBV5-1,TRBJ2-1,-,CASREGNEQFF,TGCGCCAGCAGGGAGGGCAATGAGCAGTTCTTC
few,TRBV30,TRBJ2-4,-,CAWSSRLTGIQYF,TGTGCCTGGAGCTCCAGACTCACAGGCATTCAGTACTTC
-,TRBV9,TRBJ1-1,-,CASSPQGTEAFF,TGTGCCAGCAGCCCTCAGGGCACTGAAGCTTTCTTT
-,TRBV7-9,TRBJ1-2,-,CASSFGGQDGYGYTF,TGTGCCAGCAGCTTTGGGGGACAAGATGGTTATGGCTACACCTTC
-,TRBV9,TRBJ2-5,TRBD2,CASSVGGGGETQYF,TGTGCCAGCAGCGTAGGTGGGGGGGGAGAGACCCAGTACTTC
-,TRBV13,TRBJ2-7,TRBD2,CASKPRGGPLDEQYF,TGTGCCAGCAAACCCCGCGGGGGTCCCCTAGACGAGCAGTACTTC
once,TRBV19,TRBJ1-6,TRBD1,CASSQRGDRVDNSPLHF,TGTGCCAGTAGCCAAAGGGGGGACAGGGTGGACAATTCACCCCTCCACTTT
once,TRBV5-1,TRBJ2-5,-,CASSCPGWLGETQYF,TGCGCCAGCAGCTGCCCAGGGTGGCTTGGAGAGACCCAGTACTTC
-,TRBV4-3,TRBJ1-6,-,CASSPTMTGWNSPLHF,TGCGCCAGCAGCCCTACTATGACAGGTTGGAATTCACCCCTCCACTTT
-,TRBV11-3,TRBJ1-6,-,CASSLNTRGNSPLHF,TGTGCCAGCAGCTTAAATACGAGGGGGAATTCACCCCTCCACTTT
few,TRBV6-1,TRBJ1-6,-,CASRRGIDSPLHF,TGTGCCAGCAGGAGGGGGATTGATTCACCCCTCCACTTT
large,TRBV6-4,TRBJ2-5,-,CATSARVGGQETQYF,TGTGCCACCTCCGCCCGGGTAGGGGGCCAAGAGACCCAGTACTTC
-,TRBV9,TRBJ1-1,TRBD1,CASSATGGNTEAFF,TGTGCCAGCAGCGCGACAGGGGGGAACACTGAAGCTTTCTTT
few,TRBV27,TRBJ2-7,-,CASSLSGLINEQYF,TGTGCCAGCAGTTTAAGTGGACTTATCAACGAGCAGTACTTC
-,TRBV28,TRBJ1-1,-,CASSPPWANTEAFF,TGTGCCAGCAGTCCCCCGTGGGCGAACACTGAAGCTTTCTTT
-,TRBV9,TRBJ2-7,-,CASSPWDTLTYEQYF,TGTGCCAGCAGCCCCTGGGACACCTTAACCTACGAGCAGTACTTC
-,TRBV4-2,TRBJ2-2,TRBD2,CASSPAGSLGTGELFF,TGTGCCAGCAGCCCAGCGGGGTCACTGGGGACCGGGGAGCTGTTTTTT
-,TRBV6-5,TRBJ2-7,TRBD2,CASSYTGGYEQYF,TGTGCCAGCAGTTACACGGGAGGGTACGAGCAGTACTTC
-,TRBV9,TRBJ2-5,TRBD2,CASSPRWGRGETQYF,TGTGCCAGCAGCCCCCGATGGGGGAGGGGAGAGACCCAGTACTTC
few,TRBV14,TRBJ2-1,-,CASSEGRRGGPYNEQFF,TGTGCCAGCAGCGAGGGACGGAGGGGGGGCCCCTACAATGAGCAGTTCTTC